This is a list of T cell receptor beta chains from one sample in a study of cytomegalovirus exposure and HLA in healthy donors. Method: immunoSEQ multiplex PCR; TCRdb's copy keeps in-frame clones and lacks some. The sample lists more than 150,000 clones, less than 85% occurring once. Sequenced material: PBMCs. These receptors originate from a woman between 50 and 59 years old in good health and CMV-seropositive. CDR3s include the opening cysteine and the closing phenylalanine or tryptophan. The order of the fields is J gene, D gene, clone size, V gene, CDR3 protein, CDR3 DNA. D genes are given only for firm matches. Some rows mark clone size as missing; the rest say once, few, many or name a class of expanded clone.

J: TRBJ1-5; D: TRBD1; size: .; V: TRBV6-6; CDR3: CASSPQGDHQPQHF; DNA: TGTGCCAGCAGTCCTCAGGGGGACCATCAGCCCCAGCATTTT
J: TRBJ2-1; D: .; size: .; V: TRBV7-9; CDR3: CASSSPGLAHNEQFF; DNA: TGTGCCAGCAGCTCCCCCGGGCTAGCTCACAATGAGCAGTTCTTC
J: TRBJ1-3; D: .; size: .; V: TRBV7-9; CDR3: CASSKQASFSGNTIYF; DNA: TGTGCCAGCAGCAAACAGGCAAGCTTCTCTGGAAACACCATATATTTT
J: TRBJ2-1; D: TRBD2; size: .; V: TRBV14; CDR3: CASSKTGGGSYNEQFF; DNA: TGTGCCAGCAGCAAGACAGGCGGGGGGTCCTACAATGAGCAGTTCTTC
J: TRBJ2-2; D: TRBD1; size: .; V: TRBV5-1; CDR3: CASSSGQGRDTGELFF; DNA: TGCGCCAGCAGCTCAGGACAGGGGAGGGACACCGGGGAGCTGTTTTTT
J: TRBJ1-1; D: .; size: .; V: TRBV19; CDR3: CASSMGAYTEAFF; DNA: TGTGCCAGTAGTATGGGGGCCTACACTGAAGCTTTCTTT
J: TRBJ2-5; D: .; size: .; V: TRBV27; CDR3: CASSTRLQETQYF; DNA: TGTGCCAGCAGTACACGTCTCCAAGAGACCCAGTACTTC
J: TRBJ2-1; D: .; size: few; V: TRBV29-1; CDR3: CSVRPRAAPNGYNEQFF; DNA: TGCAGCGTGAGACCCCGTGCGGCCCCGAATGGCTACAATGAGCAGTTCTTC
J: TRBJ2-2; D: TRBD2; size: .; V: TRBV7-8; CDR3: CASKQGLAGYNTGELFF; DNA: TGTGCCAGCAAACAGGGACTAGCGGGCTATAACACCGGGGAGCTGTTTTTT
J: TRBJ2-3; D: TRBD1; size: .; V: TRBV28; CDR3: CASTQGAHGTDTQYF; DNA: TGTGCCAGCACCCAGGGGGCGCATGGCACAGATACGCAGTATTTT
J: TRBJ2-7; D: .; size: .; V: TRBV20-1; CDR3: CSASRGYEQYF; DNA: TGCAGTGCCAGCCGGGGTTACGAGCAGTACTTC
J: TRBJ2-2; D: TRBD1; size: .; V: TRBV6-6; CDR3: CASRPGTGSTGELFF; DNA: TGTGCCAGCAGGCCCGGGACAGGGAGCACCGGGGAGCTGTTTTTT
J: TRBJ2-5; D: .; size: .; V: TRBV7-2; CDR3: CASSFRQVQETQYF; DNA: TGTGCCAGCAGCTTCCGACAGGTCCAAGAGACCCAGTACTTC
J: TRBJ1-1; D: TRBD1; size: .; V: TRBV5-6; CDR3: CASSLRDRVGTEAFF; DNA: TGTGCCAGCAGCCTCCGGGACAGGGTGGGCACTGAAGCTTTCTTT
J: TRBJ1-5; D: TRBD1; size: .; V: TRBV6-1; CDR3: CASSGRQGINQPQHF; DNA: TGTGCCAGCAGTGGCCGACAGGGGATTAATCAGCCCCAGCATTTT
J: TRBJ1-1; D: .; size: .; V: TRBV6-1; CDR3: CASRSLQSMNTEAFF; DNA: TGTGCCAGCAGGAGCCTACAGTCCATGAACACTGAAGCTTTCTTT
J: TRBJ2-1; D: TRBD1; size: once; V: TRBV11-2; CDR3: CASSSRGDRGWEQFF; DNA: TGTGCCAGCAGCTCTAGGGGGGACAGGGGTTGGGAGCAGTTCTTC
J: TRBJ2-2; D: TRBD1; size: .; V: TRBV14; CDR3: CASSHRRLDRAKVAGELFF; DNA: TGTGCCAGCAGCCACCGACGTCTGGACAGGGCAAAGGTGGCCGGGGAGCTGTTTTTT
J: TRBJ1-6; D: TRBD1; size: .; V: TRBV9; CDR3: CASSQTGNNSPLHF; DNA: TGTGCCAGCAGCCAGACAGGGAACAATTCACCCCTCCACTTT
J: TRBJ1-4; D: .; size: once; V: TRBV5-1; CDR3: CASSLVPDYNEKLFF; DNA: TGCGCCAGCAGCTTGGTCCCCGACTACAATGAAAAACTGTTTTTT
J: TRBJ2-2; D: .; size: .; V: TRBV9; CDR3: CASSSVGSGTPNTGELFF; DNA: TGTGCCAGCAGCTCCGTGGGATCCGGGACACCAAACACCGGGGAGCTGTTTTTT
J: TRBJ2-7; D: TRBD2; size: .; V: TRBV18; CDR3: CASSDLREDEQYF; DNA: TGTGCCAGCTCAGATTTGCGGGAGGACGAGCAGTACTTC
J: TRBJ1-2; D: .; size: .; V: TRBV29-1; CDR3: CSADSRYGYTF; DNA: TGCAGCGCCGACAGCCGCTATGGCTACACCTTC
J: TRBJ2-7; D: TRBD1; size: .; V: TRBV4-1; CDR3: CASSFTGTGGYEQYF; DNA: TGCGCCAGCAGCTTCACCGGGACAGGGGGTTACGAGCAGTACTTC
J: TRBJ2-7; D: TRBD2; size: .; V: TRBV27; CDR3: CASSFTGTSRYEQYF; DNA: TGTGCCAGCAGTTTCACCGGGACTAGCCGCTACGAGCAGTACTTC
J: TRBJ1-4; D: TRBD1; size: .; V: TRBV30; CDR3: CAWSEGARDEKLFF; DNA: TGTGCCTGGAGCGAGGGGGCGAGGGACGAAAAACTGTTTTTT
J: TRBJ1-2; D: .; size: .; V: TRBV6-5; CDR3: CASSYGYRLNYGYTF; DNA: TGTGCCAGCAGTTATGGGTACAGGCTAAACTATGGCTACACCTTC
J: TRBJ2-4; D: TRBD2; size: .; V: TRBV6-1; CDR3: CASLPGGVWNIQYF; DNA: TGTGCCAGCCTTCCGGGGGGAGTATGGAACATTCAGTACTTC
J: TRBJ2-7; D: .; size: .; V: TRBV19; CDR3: CASSASYSPPIYEQYF; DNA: TGTGCCAGTAGTGCCTCCTACTCCCCTCCCATCTACGAGCAGTACTTC
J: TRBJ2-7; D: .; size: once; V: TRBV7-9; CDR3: CASSLDPPYEQYF; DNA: TGTGCCAGCAGCTTAGACCCCCCTTACGAGCAGTACTTC